The next 19 T cell receptor beta chains were all read from a single sample in a study of pediatric ulcerative colitis. The repertoire was sequenced with immunoSEQ multiplex PCR; TCRdb's copy has only in-frame clones and lacks some. The sample lists 15,000 to 20,000 clones, 70% to 85% occurring once. The rectum was sampled with one to two pinch biopsies at colonoscopy. Sequenced: gut tissue. The receptors were sampled from a boy aged 5-17 years with moderate ulcerative colitis.

CDR3 sequence: CASSKRTSGGAETQYF. In nucleotides, the CDR3 is TGTGCCAGCAGCAAACGGACTAGCGGGGGGGCGGAGACCCAGTACTTC. The J gene is TRBJ2-5, the V gene TRBV13; the match to TRBD2 covers 15 bases. CDR3 length: 16 amino acids. Germline CDR1 and CDR2: PRHDT and FYEKMQ (reference sequence). The V segment lost 5 bases and the J segment 5 bases; nucleotides outside the gene matches: 6.

In DNA, the CDR3 is TGTGCCAGCAGTCTTGTAGACGGCTATGGCTACACCTTC. This gives the protein CASSLVDGYGYTF. The chain carries TRBV4-2 and TRBJ1-2; D gene unclear. This CDR3 comprises 13 residues. Germline CDR1 LGHNA, CDR2 YNFKEQ. V was shortened by 6 bases and J by 4 bases, with 12 bases between the two germline ends.

The V and J genes are TRBV25-1 and TRBJ2-3; 8 nucleotides match TRBD2. The trim removed 1 base at V and 2 bases at J, leaving 8 bases unmatched. This CDR3 comprises 17 residues. Germline CDR1 reads MGHDK; CDR2 reads SYGVNS. CDR3 sequence reads: CASSESGTRGSTDTQYF. CDR3 DNA sequence: TGTGCCAGCAGTGAATCGGGGACTAGGGGGTCCACAGATACGCAGTATTTT.

This chain connects TRBV6-6 to TRBJ2-2, with a tentative D call TRBD1 (5 bases). V was shortened by 4 bases and J by 3 bases, with 12 bases between the two germline ends. There are 15 residues in the CDR3. Germline CDR1 and CDR2: MNHNY and SVGAGI (reference sequence). In DNA form, the CDR3 reads TGTGCCAGCAGTTGGTTGGCAGGGTACACCGGGGAGCTGTTTTTT. Its translation: CASSWLAGYTGELFF.

The chain employs TRBV7-2 and TRBJ2-5; the D is unclear. Germline V gene data show CDR1 as SGHTA and CDR2 as FQGNSA. There are 15 residues in the CDR3. Trimming stripped 4 bases from V and 4 bases from J, with 16 bases between. CDR3 region: CASSSRDGWGETQYF. The CDR3 nucleotides read TGTGCCAGCAGCTCCCGAGACGGATGGGGAGAGACCCAGTACTTC.

This clone came up once. The chain uses TRBV5-3 and TRBJ1-3; 9 bases match TRBD1. Being an ORF, TRBV5-3 has a function that is uncertain. CDR3 length equals 18 residues. V lost 4 bases to trimming and J lost 0 bases; unmatched junction nucleotides: 11. The CDR3 DNA follows: TGTGCCAGAAGCGCCGGGACAGGGAGCACTCTCTCTGGAAACACCATATATTTT. This sequence encodes CARSAGTGSTLSGNTIYF.

This clone was detected a few times. The gene calls are TRBV30 and TRBJ1-4; 7 nucleotides line up with TRBD1. The CDR3 length is 14 residues. Germline V gene lookup returns CDR1 GTSNPN and CDR2 SVGIG (reference sequence). Unmatched junction bases numbered 9, after V lost 5 bases and J lost 6 bases. The CDR3 DNA sequence: TGTGCCTGGCTTCGACAGGGTAGGGATGAAAAACTGTTTTTT. It yields the protein CAWLRQGRDEKLFF.

V and J are TRBV9 and TRBJ1-2, with 8 nucleotides matching TRBD1. Germline V gives CDR1 SGDLS, CDR2 YYNGEE. The CDR3 is 14 amino acids. The trim removed 5 bases at V and 6 bases at J, leaving 9 bases unmatched. The DNA for the CDR3 is TGTGCCAGCAGTCACCCAGGGGGCGCGGATGGCTACACCTTC. It encodes CASSHPGGADGYTF.

The chain uses TRBV7-2 and TRBJ2-1, with TRBD1 as a possible D gene (5 bases). CDR1 is SGHTA and CDR2 is FQGNSA in the germline V gene. The CDR3 is 14 amino acids. Trimming cost V 1 base and J 8 bases, with 12 bases left between them. The CDR3 sequence: CASSLEGLFDEQFF. The CDR3 nucleotides are TGTGCCAGCAGCTTAGAGGGGTTGTTCGATGAGCAGTTCTTC.

The V gene is TRBV14, the J gene TRBJ1-3; D not certain. In germline, CDR1 is SGHDN, CDR2 FVKESK. V was pared by 4 bases and J by 2 bases, with 18 bases between. The CDR3 is made up of 17 amino acids. CDR3 nucleotide sequence: TGTGCCAGCAGCCCTAACGAGGCCGGTAAAGCTGGAAACACCATATATTTT. Translation gives CASSPNEAGKAGNTIYF.

V gene TRBV27 combines with J gene TRBJ2-7, with 7 nucleotides matching TRBD1. This CDR3 is 16 amino acids long. Per the germline V gene, CDR1 is MNHEY and CDR2 is SMNVEV (reference sequence). The V segment lost 6 bases and the J segment 12 bases; nucleotides outside the gene matches: 23. The CDR3 coding sequence is TGTGCCAGCAGCCAAAGGGCCGTTTCCGAGGGGGCTGGACTGTACTTC. Protein: CASSQRAVSEGAGLYF.

The CDR3 reads CASSPSLGGTQYF. CDR3 in DNA: TGTGCCAGCTCTCCGAGCCTAGGGGGTACGCAGTATTTT. V is TRBV18 and J is TRBJ2-3; D might be TRBD1 (6 bases). The CDR3 is 13 amino acids. With 6 bases removed from V and 8 bases from J, the gap between germline ends came to 15 bases. Germline V gene data show CDR1 as KGHSH and CDR2 as LQKENI.

This chain joins TRBV23-1 and TRBJ2-1; D perhaps matches TRBD1 (6 bases). Being an ORF, TRBV23-1 has a function that is uncertain. This CDR3 is 15 amino acids long. V gave up 0 bases and J gave up 3 bases, with 9 bases separating them. The CDR3 DNA sequence: TGCGCCAGCAGTCAATCCGGACAGATCTACAATGAGCAGTTCTTC. Translated, it gives CASSQSGQIYNEQFF.

The chain employs TRBV7-6 and TRBJ2-7; D call uncertain. Germline CDR1 reads SGHVS; CDR2 reads FNYEAQ. V lost 3 bases to trimming and J lost 2 bases, with 8 bases between them. The CDR3 contains 13 residues. For the CDR3, the DNA is TGTGCCAGCAGCTTTTACAGAACCTACGAGCAGTACTTC. Protein product: CASSFYRTYEQYF.

V gene TRBV5-1 combines with J gene TRBJ1-2, with D perhaps TRBD1 (5 bases). Germline-derived CDR1 and CDR2 are SGHRS and YFSETQ. This CDR3 contains 12 residues. Trimming pared 4 bases from V and 5 bases from J, leaving 9 bases between. This chain's CDR3 is CASSERQYGYTF. CDR3 sequence (DNA): TGCGCCAGCAGCGAAAGACAGTATGGCTACACCTTC.

The genes are TRBV7-6 and TRBJ1-2; D might be TRBD1 (6 bases). V was trimmed by 1 base and J by 4 bases, leaving 10 bases between them. The CDR3 length is 14 residues. Germline CDR1 is SGHVS and CDR2 is FNYEAQ. The CDR3 sequence: CASSLDSGAYGYTF. CDR3 DNA: TGTGCCAGCAGCTTAGATTCGGGGGCCTATGGCTACACCTTC.

The chain has TRBV11-3 and TRBJ2-1; D may correspond to TRBD1 or TRBD2 (5 bases each). CDR3 size: 15 residues. Deletions cut 4 bases from V and 6 bases from J, with 16 bases between. The germline V gene has CDR1 SGHNT and CDR2 YENEEA. The CDR3 reads CASSWGRTSRNEQFF. The CDR3 DNA reads as TGTGCCAGCAGCTGGGGACGGACCTCACGCAATGAGCAGTTCTTC.

The V gene is TRBV5-1, the J gene TRBJ2-1; tentative D call: TRBD1 (6 bases). The germline V and J ends were trimmed by 0 bases and 5 bases, with 9 bases remaining between them. Per the germline V gene, CDR1 is SGHRS and CDR2 is YFSETQ. The CDR3 covers 14 residues. CDR3 amino acids: CASSLGQVDNEQFF. The CDR3 bases are TGCGCCAGCAGCTTGGGACAGGTAGACAATGAGCAGTTCTTC.

The gene calls are TRBV4-3 and TRBJ1-3; no clear D gene. The CDR3 loop spans 16 amino acids. CDR1 and CDR2 (germline): LGHNA, YSLEER. V was clipped by 0 bases and J by 0 bases, with 9 bases between them. The CDR3: CASSQDRFSSGNTIYF. Here the CDR3 DNA reads TGCGCCAGCAGCCAAGATCGGTTCTCCTCTGGAAACACCATATATTTT.